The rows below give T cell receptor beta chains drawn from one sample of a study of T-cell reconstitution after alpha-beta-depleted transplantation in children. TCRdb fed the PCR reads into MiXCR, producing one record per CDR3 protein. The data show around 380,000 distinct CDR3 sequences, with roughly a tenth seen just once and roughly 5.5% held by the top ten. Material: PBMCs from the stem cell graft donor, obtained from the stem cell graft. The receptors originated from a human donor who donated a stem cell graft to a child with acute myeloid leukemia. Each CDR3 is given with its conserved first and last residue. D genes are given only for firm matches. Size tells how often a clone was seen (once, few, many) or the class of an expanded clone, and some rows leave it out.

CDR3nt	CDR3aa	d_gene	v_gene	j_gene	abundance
TGTGCCAGCAGCTACAGGGGGTGGAACTATGGCTACACCTTC	CASSYRGWNYGYTF	TRBD1	TRBV7-2	TRBJ1-2	-
TGCGCCAGCAGCCACGAGGGACAGGGTAACTATGGCTACACCTTC	CASSHEGQGNYGYTF	TRBD1	TRBV5-1	TRBJ1-2	-
TGCAGTGCTTCCTCGGGGGCCCAAGCCACCGGGGAGCTGTTTTTT	CSASSGAQATGELFF	-	TRBV20-1	TRBJ2-2	few
TGTGCCAGCCCGATAGCGGGGGGGCGTATAGGGACAGATACGCAGTATTTT	CASPIAGGRIGTDTQYF	TRBD2	TRBV6-1	TRBJ2-3	few
TGTGCCAGCACCGCAGCGGGGTCCTTGGATGTGCAGTACTTC	CASTAAGSLDVQYF	TRBD2	TRBV12-3/TRBV12-4	TRBJ2-7	few
TGTGCCAGCAGTTTGGCGTCAGGGGGATTCTACGAGCAGTACTTC	CASSLASGGFYEQYF	TRBD1	TRBV27	TRBJ2-7	many
TGTGCCAGCAGCCAAGACCAGTCGAGAAACTATGGCTACACCTTC	CASSQDQSRNYGYTF	-	TRBV3-1	TRBJ1-2	many
TGCAGTGCTACACGGGAGGAAAAACTGTTTTTT	CSATREEKLFF	-	TRBV20-1	TRBJ1-4	-
TGTGCCAGCAGCCGAGGGTCCAGGGGGCGTTTCGCGAACGAGCAGTACTTC	CASSRGSRGRFANEQYF	TRBD1	TRBV7-2	TRBJ2-7	-
TGTGCTAGCAGCCGGGGGCGCGGGTCTGATGAGCAGTTCTTC	CASSRGRGSDEQFF	-	TRBV7-7	TRBJ2-1	-
TGTGCCAGCAGTCGGGACAAAGTCCAAGAGACCCAGTACTTC	CASSRDKVQETQYF	-	TRBV7-2	TRBJ2-5	-
TGTGCCAGCAGCAAACCATACAGGGGAAGCTCTGGGGCCAACGTCCTGACTTTC	CASSKPYRGSSGANVLTF	TRBD1	TRBV7-3	TRBJ2-6	-
TGCGCCAGCAGCTTGGTTAGAGGACTGAACACTGAAGCTTTCTTT	CASSLVRGLNTEAFF	-	TRBV5-1	TRBJ1-1	many
TGCAGCGTTGATGGGCAGGCGGCCGGTAACACAGATACGCAGTATTTT	CSVDGQAAGNTDTQYF	-	TRBV29-1	TRBJ2-3	few
TGCGCCAGCAGCCAAGAGCGGGGAAACACCATATATTTT	CASSQERGNTIYF	-	TRBV4-3	TRBJ1-3	-
TGTGCCGCCGGGAGGGGGTCCTATGGCTACACCTTC	CAAGRGSYGYTF	-	TRBV6-5	TRBJ1-2	-
TGTGCCAGCAGTCCTCGGATGGCTAGCGGGGGGGAGACCCAGTACTTC	CASSPRMASGGETQYF	TRBD2	TRBV12-3/TRBV12-4	TRBJ2-5	few
TGTGCCAGTAGTAGGTGGTGGACAGGGATGTACAATGAGCAGTTCTTC	CASSRWWTGMYNEQFF	TRBD1	TRBV19	TRBJ2-1	-
TGCAGCGCGGTCTTTACAGGGGGCGATGAAAAACTGTTTTTT	CSAVFTGGDEKLFF	TRBD1	TRBV29-1	TRBJ1-4	-
TGTGCCAGCAGTACCCGGACAGGGAAGAGGGAAAAACTGTTTTTT	CASSTRTGKREKLFF	TRBD1	TRBV12-3/TRBV12-4	TRBJ1-4	-
TGCAGTGCTAGACCAGCGGGGGCGAACACCGGGGAGCTGTTTTTT	CSARPAGANTGELFF	TRBD2	TRBV20-1	TRBJ2-2	few
TGTGCCAGCAGCCAGTCGTCCACCGGGGTAGGAAATGAGCAGTTCTTC	CASSQSSTGVGNEQFF	-	TRBV4-2	TRBJ2-1	few
TGCACCGGTCCGGACGGGGGGAGATGTGGAAAACTGTTTTTT	CTGPDGGRCGKLFF	-	TRBV29-1	TRBJ1-4	many
TGTGCCAGCAAGCCGGGCTTCTCTGGAAACACCATATATTTT	CASKPGFSGNTIYF	-	TRBV2	TRBJ1-3	few
TGTGCCAGCTCACCACGCGACGGATCCTACGAGCAGTACTTC	CASSPRDGSYEQYF	-	TRBV18	TRBJ2-7	-
TGTGCCACCAGTGGGGTCGTAACAGGGGAGCTGTTTTTT	CATSGVVTGELFF	-	TRBV24-1	TRBJ2-2	-